A selection of T cell receptor beta chains follows, all from one sample in a study of blood T cell repertoires in COVID-19. Clones were sequenced by immunoSEQ multiplex PCR, and TCRdb holds only the in-frame ones, with some missing. Here the sample spans roughly 260,000 clones, 87% being singletons. Sequences were obtained from PBMCs or T cells enriched from blood (not recorded which). Every receptor here comes from a woman younger than 45 with acute COVID-19. Both conserved end residues are part of each CDR3. Fields, in order: V gene, D gene, J gene, clone size, CDR3 protein, CDR3 DNA. A D gene is named only where the DNA matches it firmly. Expanded clones are given a class, and other clones once, few, many or no size at all.

TRBV15	-	TRBJ2-7	-	CATSRDYYEQYF	TGTGCCACCAGCAGAGATTACTACGAGCAGTACTTC
TRBV29-1	-	TRBJ1-1	-	CSASGTINTEAFF	TGCAGCGCGTCCGGGACAATAAACACTGAAGCTTTCTTT
TRBV3-1/TRBV3-2	-	TRBJ2-7	-	CASSQSYYEQYF	TGTGCCAGCAGCCAATCTTACTACGAGCAGTACTTC
TRBV10-3	-	TRBJ2-2	-	CAISESRGAGSGELFF	TGTGCCATCAGTGAGTCCAGGGGCGCTGGCTCCGGGGAGCTGTTTTTT
TRBV2	-	TRBJ1-2	once	CASSNNNPYGYTF	TGTGCCAGCAGTAACAACAACCCCTATGGCTACACCTTC
TRBV7-6	-	TRBJ1-1	-	CASSLAGFGAVGPGTEAFF	TGTGCCAGCAGCTTGGCAGGGTTTGGAGCCGTGGGCCCAGGCACTGAAGCTTTCTTT
TRBV29-1	-	TRBJ1-4	-	CSVGPQGGEKLFF	TGCAGCGTTGGACCCCAGGGCGGCGAAAAACTGTTTTTT
TRBV28	TRBD1	TRBJ1-3	-	CASSPGDRFGNTIYF	TGTGCCAGCAGTCCCGGGGACAGGTTTGGAAACACCATATATTTT
TRBV7-2	-	TRBJ1-4	-	CASSLTATNEKLFF	TGTGCCAGCAGCTTAACGGCAACTAATGAAAAACTGTTTTTT
TRBV6-5	-	TRBJ2-3	-	CASSYSLSTDTQYF	TGTGCCAGCAGTTACTCCCTAAGCACAGATACGCAGTATTTT
TRBV19	TRBD1	TRBJ1-3	-	CASIPNPGTDGNTIYF	TGTGCCAGTATACCTAACCCCGGGACAGATGGAAACACCATATATTTT
TRBV6-5	TRBD1	TRBJ1-3	-	CASRRQGTGGNTIYF	TGTGCCAGCAGGCGACAGGGAACTGGTGGAAACACCATATATTTT
TRBV7-2	-	TRBJ2-3	-	CASSLGVPTDTQYF	TGTGCCAGCAGCTTAGGAGTACCCACAGATACGCAGTATTTT
TRBV12-5	TRBD1	TRBJ1-1	few	CASGRTGIPEAFF	TGTGCTAGTGGAAGGACAGGGATCCCTGAAGCTTTCTTT
TRBV11-2	-	TRBJ1-3	few	CASSLGTGEKGNTIYF	TGTGCCAGCAGCCTTGGTACGGGTGAAAAGGGAAACACCATATATTTT